This entry is about one T cell receptor (beta chain). Its cognate antigen is unknown. This sample is part of a study of T-cell memory formation after mild COVID-19. Findings and caveats of the study: Contracting clones from day 15 to 85 had balanced CD4/CD8; later expanders favoured CD4+.

The V end was cut by 2 bases, the J end by 1 base, with 14 bases between. Germline V gene data show CDR1 as SGHVS and CDR2 as FNYEAQ. This CDR3 is 16 amino acids long. TCRdb re-derived calls from the 5' RACE reads in MiXCR, one entry per CDR3 protein. Of about 180,000 distinct CDR3 sequences detected, about 18% appear once; the ten largest clones hold 3.9%. The TCR comes from a man in his late teens or twenties who had mild COVID-19 (a few samples of this study predate the infection). Cell type and time point are not known. Sequencing input: PBMCs or a T cell subset sorted from them (not recorded which). The chain uses TRBV7-6 and TRBJ1-1, with D maybe TRBD1 (6 bases). The CDR3 nucleotides are TGTGCCAGCAGCTTATCCGGGACACCGACGAACACTGAAGCTTTCTTT. It translates to CASSLSGTPTNTEAFF.